The 30 T cell receptor beta chains listed next were all sequenced from one sample in a study of T cells in localized non-small cell lung cancer. Profiled with immunoSEQ multiplex PCR; TCRdb holds only in-frame clones, not every one. The sample lists 38,000 or so clones, around 81% occurring once. The material was peripheral blood mononuclear cells, obtained before any cancer treatment. These receptors all come from a male donor aged 60 or over with stage II lung adenocarcinoma.

The chain uses TRBV27 and TRBJ2-4; no definite D call. From germline, CDR1 is MNHEY and CDR2 SMNVEV (reference sequence). There are 13 residues in the CDR3. Trimming removed 5 bases at V and 1 base at J, with 6 bases between. The CDR3 spells CASSSNAKNIQYF. The CDR3 DNA is TGTGCCAGCAGTAGTAACGCCAAAAACATTCAGTACTTC.

The V gene is TRBV30, the J gene TRBJ1-4, with D uncertain. Germline V gene sequence: CDR1 GTSNPN, CDR2 SVGIG (reference sequence). This CDR3 region has 11 residues. With 8 bases removed from V and 8 bases from J, the gap between germline ends came to 12 bases. CDR3 coding DNA: TGTGCCGGACGACTCGGGGAAAAACTGTTTTTT. It yields the protein CAGRLGEKLFF.

This rearrangement joins TRBV6-5 to TRBJ2-7; D is perhaps TRBD1 (6 bases). Germline values: CDR1 MNHEY, CDR2 SVGAGI. The CDR3 length is 15 residues. Trimming took 10 bases from V and 3 from J, leaving 22 bases between them. In DNA, the CDR3 is TGTGCCAACCCACAGGGTTCAAACCCCCACTACGAGCAGTACTTC. As protein: CANPQGSNPHYEQYF.

V is TRBV11-2 and J is TRBJ2-3; D call uncertain. CDR3 size: 11 residues. In germline, CDR1 is SGHAT, CDR2 FQNNGV. V was cut by 3 bases and J by 2 bases, with 0 bases left in between. The CDR3 is CASSFTDTQYF. The CDR3, as DNA: TGTGCCAGCAGCTTCACAGATACGCAGTATTTT.

The J gene is TRBJ2-3, the V gene TRBV5-1, with TRBD2 matching over 8 bases. V dropped 0 bases and J dropped 5; count of bases not matched to a gene: 5. CDR3 size: 15 residues. Germline V gene sequence: CDR1 SGHRS, CDR2 YFSETQ. The CDR3 here is CASSLGAGGIDTQYF. The CDR3 region has the DNA TGCGCCAGCAGCTTGGGCGCGGGAGGAATAGATACGCAGTATTTT.

This rearrangement joins TRBV6-1 to TRBJ2-2; D is ambiguous. CDR3 size: 13 residues. CDR1 is MNHNS and CDR2 is SASEGT in the germline V gene. The V end was cut by 1 base, the J end by 9 bases, with 9 bases between. The CDR3 spells CASSEGSWRELFF. The CDR3 DNA reads TGTGCCAGCAGTGAAGGGTCCTGGAGGGAGCTGTTTTTT.

The V and J genes are TRBV30 and TRBJ2-6, with 9 positions matching TRBD1. CDR3 size: 15 residues. Germline CDR1 GTSNPN, CDR2 SVGIG (reference sequence). Trimming cost V 5 bases and J 4 bases; bases outside gene matches: 6. This CDR3 reads CAWGTGPAGANVLTF. The CDR3 DNA sequence: TGTGCCTGGGGGACAGGGCCGGCCGGGGCCAACGTCCTGACTTTC.

The CDR3 coding sequence is TGTGCCAGCAGCCTACTAGCCCACAATGAGCAGTTCTTC. It translates to CASSLLAHNEQFF. This chain uses TRBV7-2 with TRBJ2-1; D may be TRBD2 (6 bases). The CDR3 runs to 13 residues. Trimming took 5 bases from V and 5 from J, leaving 10 bases between them. Germline V gives CDR1 SGHTA, CDR2 FQGNSA.

The chain has TRBV4-1 and TRBJ1-1; D gene unclear. From germline, CDR1 is MGHRA and CDR2 YSYEKL. This CDR3 is 15 amino acids long. V lost 5 bases, J lost 0 bases, and 13 bases lay in between. Written as DNA, the CDR3 is TGCGCCAGCAGCTTTGAGACACCCTTGAACACTGAAGCTTTCTTT. This encodes CASSFETPLNTEAFF.

The chain couples TRBV19 to TRBJ2-2, with 7 nucleotides matching TRBD2. From germline, CDR1 is LNHDA and CDR2 SQIVND (reference sequence). The CDR3 covers 14 residues. With 6 bases clipped from V and 4 bases from J, the junction kept 5 bases outside the gene matches. The CDR3 loop reads CASSQSGGTGELFF. DNA for the CDR3: TGTGCCAGTAGCCAGTCGGGGGGCACCGGGGAGCTGTTTTTT.

The chain employs TRBV4-2 and TRBJ1-5, with D perhaps TRBD1 (5 bases). The germline V gene encodes CDR1 LGHNA and CDR2 YNFKEQ. V lost 0 bases to trimming and J lost 6 bases, with 15 bases between them. This CDR3 is 16 amino acids long. The CDR3 nucleotides read TGTGCCAGCAGCCAAGATAGTACGGGGGATCTTCAGCCCCAGCATTTT. Its protein is CASSQDSTGDLQPQHF.

A few counts support this clone. The chain has TRBV28 and TRBJ2-3; TRBD2 matches at 7 bases. The CDR3 is 13 amino acids. CDR1 and CDR2 from the germline V gene are MDHEN and SYDVKM. Germline trimming cut 6 bases from V and 2 bases from J; bases unmatched to any gene: 2. Here the CDR3 DNA reads TGTGCCAGCAGGCGGGAGCCCACAGATACGCAGTATTTT. It yields the protein CASRREPTDTQYF.

The chain is built from TRBV10-3 and TRBJ2-7, with TRBD1 as a possible D gene (6 bases). V was shortened by 6 bases and J by 5 bases, with 11 bases between the two germline ends. The CDR3 length is 12 residues. The germline V gene encodes CDR1 ENHRY and CDR2 SYGVKD. CDR3 in DNA: TGTGCCATCAGCTTGGACAGTCACGAGCAGTACTTC. The encoded protein is CAISLDSHEQYF.

The chain links TRBV5-4 to TRBJ1-4; D call uncertain. V was cut by 2 bases and J by 7 bases, with 12 bases left in between. Germline V gene lookup returns CDR1 SGHNT and CDR2 YYREEE (reference sequence). The CDR3 is made up of 14 amino acids. CDR3 amino acids: CASSLDKRSEKLFF. DNA for the CDR3: TGTGCCAGCAGCTTAGACAAACGGAGTGAAAAACTGTTTTTT.

The rearrangement links TRBV10-3 to TRBJ1-2; weak D call: TRBD1 (6 bases). CDR1 ENHRY and CDR2 SYGVKD come from the germline V gene. V lost 3 bases, J lost 2 bases, and 10 bases lay in between. The length of the CDR3 is 14 residues. The CDR3 reads CAISDPDRNYGYTF. In DNA form, the CDR3 reads TGTGCCATCAGTGATCCGGACAGAAACTATGGCTACACCTTC.

The CDR3 DNA reads as TGTGCTAGTGGTTCCGGGACTAGCGGGAGATCAGATACGCAGTATTTT. Its translation is CASGSGTSGRSDTQYF. The V call is TRBV12-5, the J call TRBJ2-3, with 14 bases aligning to TRBD2. The V and J ends lost 4 bases and 4 bases, in that order; junction bases with no gene match: 4. Germline assignment: CDR1 LGHNT and CDR2 FRNRAP. The CDR3 spans 16 residues.

The V and J genes are TRBV11-3 and TRBJ2-1; D uncertain. Germline lookup yields CDR1 SGHNT and CDR2 YENEEA. This CDR3 has 15 residues. Trimming took 3 bases from V and 0 from J, leaving 9 bases between them. CDR3: CASSFSRSSYNEQFF. The CDR3 nucleotides are TGTGCCAGCAGCTTTTCCCGGAGCTCCTACAATGAGCAGTTCTTC.

This chain connects TRBV19 to TRBJ1-5; D gene unclear. The CDR3 is 12 residues long. The germline V and J ends were trimmed by 5 bases and 5 bases, with 7 bases remaining between them. Germline CDR1 is LNHDA and CDR2 is SQIVND (reference sequence). The CDR3 here is CASSENHQPQHF. In DNA form, the CDR3 reads TGTGCCAGTAGTGAAAACCATCAGCCCCAGCATTTT.

V usage is TRBV6-1 and J usage is TRBJ1-4; D unresolved. CDR3 length equals 15 residues. Germline CDR1 and CDR2: MNHNS and SASEGT. Trimming shortened V by 6 bases and J by 8 bases, and 19 bases separated the two germline ends. CDR3 DNA: TGTGCCAGCAGGAAGGAAGGCCCTATTAGCGAAAAACTGTTTTTT. Translation: CASRKEGPISEKLFF.

V is TRBV19 and J is TRBJ2-3; 7 bases are shared with TRBD2. This CDR3 has 15 amino acids. Germline V gene lookup returns CDR1 LNHDA and CDR2 SQIVND (reference sequence). Trimming took 3 bases from V and 3 from J; bases not matched to a gene: 6. The CDR3 DNA follows: TGTGCCAGTAGTATGATGGGAGCGGGAACAGATACGCAGTATTTT. It yields the protein CASSMMGAGTDTQYF.

This rearrangement joins TRBV11-2 to TRBJ2-5; D unresolved. Trimming took 3 bases from V and 1 from J, leaving 6 bases between them. Germline CDR1 reads SGHAT; CDR2 reads FQNNGV. The CDR3 loop spans 13 amino acids. CDR3 protein: CASSFSSQETQYF. The CDR3 DNA is TGTGCCAGCAGCTTTAGCAGCCAAGAGACCCAGTACTTC.

CDR3 bases: TGTGCCATCAGTGAGTCAGGGACAGGGTGGTCCTACGAGCAGTACTTC. This encodes CAISESGTGWSYEQYF. The chain recombines TRBV10-3 with TRBJ2-7; 9 bases align to TRBD1. The germline CDR1 and CDR2 sequences are ENHRY and SYGVKD. The ends lost 0 bases at V and 1 base at J; junction bases unmatched: 4. CDR3 length: 16 amino acids.

The V and J genes are TRBV6-1 and TRBJ1-1, with 8 bases identical to TRBD1. The CDR3 loop spans 15 amino acids. V shed 5 bases and J 4 bases; nucleotides not matched to a gene: 9. In germline, CDR1 is MNHNS, CDR2 SASEGT. The CDR3 here is CASSLTGEGFTEAFF. CDR3 nucleotides: TGTGCCAGCAGTTTGACAGGGGAGGGTTTCACTGAAGCTTTCTTT.

In this sample, this clone turned up a few times. The gene calls are TRBV15 and TRBJ2-1; possibly TRBD2 for D (7 bases). With 5 bases removed from V and 9 bases from J, the gap between germline ends came to 20 bases. CDR1 and CDR2 from the germline V gene are LNHNV and YYDKDF (reference sequence). There are 15 residues in the CDR3. In DNA form, the CDR3 reads TGTGCCACCAGCCGGACAACAAGGGGGGGCGCTGAGCAGTTCTTC. Its protein is CATSRTTRGGAEQFF.

This clone was detected once. The rearrangement links TRBV7-9 to TRBJ1-1, with TRBD1 as a possible D gene (6 bases). V lost 5 bases and J lost 3, with 13 bases in between. CDR3 length equals 14 residues. Germline CDR1 is SEHNR and CDR2 is FQNEAQ (reference sequence). The CDR3 here is CASSVNRDYTEAFF. In DNA form, the CDR3 reads TGTGCCAGCAGCGTAAACAGGGACTACACTGAAGCTTTCTTT.

V usage is TRBV27 and J usage is TRBJ2-1; 12 bases are a match to TRBD2. Per germline, CDR1 MNHEY and CDR2 SMNVEV (reference sequence). The CDR3 is 15 residues long. V lost 5 bases, J lost 4 bases, and 3 bases stayed unmatched. CDR3 in DNA: TGTGCCAGCAGTATCGGGACTAGCGGGTACAATGAGCAGTTCTTC. Its translation is CASSIGTSGYNEQFF.

The chain links TRBV19 to TRBJ1-5; D possibly corresponds to TRBD1 (5 bases). The germline V gene has CDR1 LNHDA and CDR2 SQIVND (reference sequence). V was trimmed by 3 bases and J by 6 bases, leaving 12 bases between them. The CDR3 runs to 14 residues. CDR3 sequence reads: CASSMVQGGQPQHF. As DNA, the CDR3 is TGTGCCAGTAGTATGGTTCAGGGAGGTCAGCCCCAGCATTTT.

This clone has a single count. This sequence joins TRBV29-1 and TRBJ2-2, with 8 bases aligning to TRBD1. The CDR3 is 15 residues long. V was clipped by 4 bases and J by 0 bases; unmatched bases: 4. Germline V gene data show CDR1 as SQVTM and CDR2 as ANQGSEA. The CDR3 sequence: CSVARGQANTGELFF. The CDR3 DNA reads as TGCAGCGTTGCCAGGGGGCAGGCGAACACCGGGGAGCTGTTTTTT.

The chain combines TRBV18 with TRBJ2-5; D is uncertain. CDR1 and CDR2 from the germline V gene are KGHSH and LQKENI. The V gene lost 1 base and the J gene lost 1 base, with 13 bases spanning the gap. The CDR3 spans 16 residues. CDR3 region: CASSPRTAGAQETQYF. CDR3 sequence (DNA): TGTGCCAGCTCACCACGGACGGCAGGAGCCCAAGAGACCCAGTACTTC.

DNA of the CDR3: TGTGCCAGCAGCTTAGTCGTGTCCCAAGGGGTACGGAACACTGAAGCTTTCTTT. Translation gives CASSLVVSQGVRNTEAFF. The gene calls are TRBV7-2 and TRBJ1-1; TRBD1 might be the D (5 bases). The germline V gene has CDR1 SGHTA and CDR2 FQGNSA. There are 18 residues in the CDR3. The germline V and J ends were trimmed by 1 base and 1 base, with 19 bases remaining between them.